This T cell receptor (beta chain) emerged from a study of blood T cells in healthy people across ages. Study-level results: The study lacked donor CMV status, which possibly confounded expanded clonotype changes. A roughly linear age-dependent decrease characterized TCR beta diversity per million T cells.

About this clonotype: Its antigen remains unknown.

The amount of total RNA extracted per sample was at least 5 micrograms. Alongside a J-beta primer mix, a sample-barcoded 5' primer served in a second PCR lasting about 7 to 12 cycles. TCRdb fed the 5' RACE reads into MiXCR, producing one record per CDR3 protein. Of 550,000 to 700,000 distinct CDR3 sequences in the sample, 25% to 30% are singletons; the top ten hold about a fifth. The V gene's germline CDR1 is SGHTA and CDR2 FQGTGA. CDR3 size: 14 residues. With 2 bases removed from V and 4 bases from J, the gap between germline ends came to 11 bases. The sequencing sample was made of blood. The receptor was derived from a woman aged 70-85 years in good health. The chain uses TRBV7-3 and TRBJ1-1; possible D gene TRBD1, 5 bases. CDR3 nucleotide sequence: TGTGCCAGCAGCTTAGGAGGGGTTGTCACTGAAGCTTTCTTT. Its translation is CASSLGGVVTEAFF.